The present TCR beta chain was sequenced within a study of T cells in Graves' hyperthyroidism and ophthalmopathy. This CDR3 has 11 residues. V shed 4 bases and J shed 6 bases, with 3 bases lying between them. Germline CDR1 SGHNT, CDR2 YENEEA. Many counts were recorded for this clonotype. The CDR3 regions of TCR beta were amplified from RNA transcripts. Researchers ran a first-round RT-PCR on the TCR CDR3 using the HTBI primer set. TCRdb recomputed calls from the multiplex PCR reads with MiXCR, one row per CDR3 protein. This sample has about 520,000 distinct CDR3 sequences, with around 22% found just once. Ophthalmopathy patients showed a Clinical Activity Score of at least 3, NOSPECS grade of at least 4 and duration under 3 months.

The V and J genes are TRBV11-3 and TRBJ2-2, with D hard to call. Material: blood. The source of this sequence is a young woman with Graves' ophthalmopathy. CDR3 sequence (DNA): TGTGCCAGCAGCTCAGCCGGGGAGCTGTTTTTT. Its translation is CASSSAGELFF.